Below, 32 T cell receptor beta chains from the same sample are listed, as sequenced in a study of T cells in Graves' hyperthyroidism and ophthalmopathy (dated by TCRdb to about 2019). Library method: multiplex PCR. For sequencing, an Illumina HiSeq 2000 was employed. TCR beta CDR3 regions were amplified from RNA transcripts. The first round of RT-PCR for the TCR CDR3 was performed with the HTBI primer set and the Qiagen OneStep RT-PCR kit. TCRdb trimmed public reads at Q25 via fastp, called clones via MiXCR and kept in-frame beta chains. Rows with one shared CDR3 protein collapse into an entry with the most common genes and DNA. This sample is represented by roughly 360,000 distinct CDR3 sequences; roughly 12% of them were singletons. Of the sample, less than 25% is held by the ten largest clones. Sequenced input: blood. These receptors were collected from a man aged 30 to 39 with Graves' hyperthyroidism that later progressed to Graves' ophthalmopathy.

This clonotype was counted many times. V usage is TRBV28 and J usage is TRBJ2-1; TRBD2 matches at 8 bases. The CDR3 has 15 amino acids. In germline, CDR1 is MDHEN, CDR2 SYDVKM. With 5 bases clipped from V and 7 bases from J, the junction kept 10 bases outside the gene matches. The CDR3 spells CASSPSGGKENEQFF. Here the CDR3 DNA reads TGTGCCAGCAGTCCAAGCGGGGGCAAGGAAAATGAGCAGTTCTTC.

At least ten counts were recorded for this clonotype. The chain uses TRBV12-3 or TRBV12-4 and TRBJ2-7; no reliable D call. The CDR3 sequence is 13 residues long. V dropped 6 bases and J dropped 4 bases, with 13 bases sitting between them. The CDR3 sequence: CASSPYPSYEQYF. For the CDR3, the DNA is TGTGCCAGCAGCCCCTATCCTTCTTACGAGCAGTACTTC.

This clonotype appeared many times. J is TRBJ1-5 and V is TRBV6-1; D unresolved. V was clipped by 7 bases and J by 2 bases, with 18 bases between them. This CDR3 is built from 16 residues. Germline lookup yields CDR1 MNHNS and CDR2 SASEGT. In DNA, the CDR3 is TGTGCCAGCACTAGCAGTGCGGTAGGGCGCAATCAGCCCCAGCATTTT. Its translation is CASTSSAVGRNQPQHF.

This clonotype was recorded a few times. The rearrangement links TRBV30 to TRBJ2-5; D could derive from TRBD1 or TRBD2 (5 bases each). The CDR3 has 13 residues. The germline V and J ends were trimmed by 3 bases and 2 bases, with 10 bases remaining between them. The germline V gene encodes CDR1 GTSNPN and CDR2 SVGIG (reference sequence). The CDR3 sequence: CAWSEGIQETQYF. The CDR3 coding sequence is TGTGCCTGGAGCGAGGGGATTCAAGAGACCCAGTACTTC. Using reference TRBV30 and TRBJ2-5 for the parts outside the CDR3, the full variable domain is SQTIHQWPATLVQPVGSPLSLECTVEGTSNPNLYWYRQAAGRGLQLLFYSVGIGQISSEVPQNLSASRPQDRQFILSSKKLLLSDSGFYLCAWSEGIQETQYFGPGTRLLVL.

The chain recombines TRBV6-1 with TRBJ2-7; D tentatively reads TRBD1 or TRBD2 (5 bases each). This CDR3 is built from 16 residues. The germline V gene has CDR1 MNHNS and CDR2 SASEGT. V gave up 3 bases and J gave up 0 bases, with 15 bases separating them. CDR3 region: CASSEGLGPFSYEQYF. In DNA, the CDR3 is TGTGCCAGCAGTGAGGGCTTGGGACCCTTCTCCTACGAGCAGTACTTC.

This clonotype was observed a single time. The chain uses TRBV29-1 and TRBJ1-2; no clear D. V was clipped by 6 bases and J by 0 bases, with 11 bases between them. CDR1 and CDR2 (germline): SQVTM, ANQGSEA. This CDR3 spans 13 amino acids. The CDR3 here is CSVPTRANYGYTF. The DNA of the CDR3 is TGCAGCGTCCCGACGAGGGCTAACTATGGCTACACCTTC.

This clonotype has a count of ten or more. V gene TRBV20-1 combines with J gene TRBJ1-1; D is unclear. The CDR3 contains 13 residues. Germline values: CDR1 DFQATT, CDR2 SNEGSKA (reference sequence). Deletions cut 3 bases from V and 2 bases from J, with 10 bases between. DNA for the CDR3: TGCAGTGCTAGGGTTCAGACCAACACTGAAGCTTTCTTT. It is translated as CSARVQTNTEAFF.

The rearrangement uses TRBV20-1 and TRBJ2-1; D is unresolved. Trimming stripped 0 bases from V and 7 bases from J, with 10 bases between. In germline, CDR1 is DFQATT, CDR2 SNEGSKA (reference sequence). The CDR3 sequence is 13 residues long. CDR3 DNA: TGCAGTGCTAGAGATCGGATTACGAATGAGCAGTTCTTC. Amino acid sequence: CSARDRITNEQFF.

The CDR3: CAISGTGGMYTQYF. For the CDR3, the DNA is TGTGCCATCAGCGGGACAGGGGGCATGTATACGCAGTATTTT. The gene calls are TRBV10-3 and TRBJ2-3; 12 bases agree with TRBD1. The V gene's germline CDR1 is ENHRY and CDR2 SYGVKD. The trim removed 6 bases at V and 7 bases at J, leaving 5 bases unmatched. The CDR3 runs 14 residues.

This clonotype was seen only a few times. V is TRBV11-2 and J is TRBJ2-3, with D possibly matching TRBD2 (6 bases). CDR3 size: 16 residues. Germline values: CDR1 SGHAT, CDR2 FQNNGV. Trimming took off 5 bases at V and 4 bases at J, with 19 bases between the two ends. The CDR3 loop is CASSPRRDSSSDTQYF. CDR3 nucleotides: TGTGCCAGCAGCCCCAGGCGGGACTCTAGCTCAGATACGCAGTATTTT.

The rearrangement links TRBV6-5 to TRBJ2-1; 16 bases align to TRBD2. V lost 4 bases and J lost 6; bases outside the gene matches: 6. The CDR3 is 17 residues long. CDR1 is MNHEY and CDR2 is SVGAGI in the germline V gene. This chain's CDR3 is CASSLGLAGGTINEQFF. Written as DNA, the CDR3 is TGTGCCAGCAGTTTGGGACTAGCGGGGGGGACTATCAATGAGCAGTTCTTC.

This clonotype was found many times. This rearrangement joins TRBV11-2 to TRBJ2-5; D uncertain. The V and J ends lost 5 bases and 1 base respectively, with 11 bases between them. CDR1 is SGHAT and CDR2 is FQNNGV in the germline V gene. The CDR3 contains 14 residues. This CDR3 reads CASSHRTIQETQYF. The CDR3, as DNA: TGTGCCAGCAGCCATCGGACGATCCAAGAGACCCAGTACTTC.

CDR3 DNA sequence: TGTGCCAGCAGCATCCGCGGACAGAACACCGGGGAGCTGTTTTTT. It encodes CASSIRGQNTGELFF. This sequence joins TRBV9 and TRBJ2-2, with D perhaps TRBD1 (5 bases). CDR3 length: 15 residues. V was trimmed by 4 bases and J by 1 base, leaving 11 bases between them. The germline V gene encodes CDR1 SGDLS and CDR2 YYNGEE.

Ten or more counts support this clonotype. The V gene is TRBV3-1, the J gene TRBJ1-5, with D possibly TRBD1 on 5 matching bases. The V end was cut by 5 bases, the J end by 0 bases, with 11 bases between. The CDR3 has 15 residues. Per germline, CDR1 LGHDT and CDR2 YNNKEL (reference sequence). CDR3 in amino acids: CASSSEGTSNQPQHF. The CDR3 DNA follows: TGTGCCAGCAGCTCCGAGGGGACTAGCAATCAGCCCCAGCATTTT. The entire variable domain, with the rest obtained from reference TRBV3-1 and TRBJ1-5, is as follows: DTAVSQTPKYLVTQMGNDKSIKCEQNLGHDTMYWYKQDSKKFLKIMFSYNNKELIINETVPNRFSPKSPDKAHLNLHINSLELGDSAVYFCASSSEGTSNQPQHFGDGTRLSIL.

This clonotype was picked up many times. V gene TRBV20-1 combines with J gene TRBJ2-7; D is unresolved. CDR1 DFQATT and CDR2 SNEGSKA come from the germline V gene (reference sequence). Trimming took off 0 bases at V and 0 bases at J, with 12 bases between the two ends. The CDR3 consists of 15 residues. CDR3 bases: TGCAGTGCTAGAGATATGGTTTTTAGCTCCTACGAGCAGTACTTC. This translates into CSARDMVFSSYEQYF.

The chain employs TRBV7-8 and TRBJ2-3; TRBD2 matches at 13 bases. CDR1 is SGHVS, CDR2 FQNEAQ, per germline. The CDR3 has 16 amino acids. V lost 6 bases and J lost 6; bases outside the gene matches: 9. The CDR3 coding sequence is TGTGCCAGCAGTCCGACTAGCGGGGGGATCAGGGATACGCAGTATTTT. It is translated as CASSPTSGGIRDTQYF.

V is TRBV4-1 and J is TRBJ2-5, with 10 bases fitting TRBD1. Germline lookup yields CDR1 MGHRA and CDR2 YSYEKL. V lost 1 base to trimming and J lost 5 bases; unmatched junction nucleotides: 4. The CDR3 spans 15 residues. The CDR3: CASSQGTGGWETQYF. The CDR3 coding sequence is TGCGCCAGCAGCCAAGGGACAGGGGGGTGGGAGACCCAGTACTTC.

The rearrangement links TRBV5-1 to TRBJ1-5; D is uncertain. Trimming cost V 0 bases and J 6 bases, with 10 bases left between them. In germline, CDR1 is SGHRS, CDR2 YFSETQ. The length of the CDR3 is 14 residues. The CDR3, as DNA: TGCGCCAGCAGCTTGGGGGCGCGGGGTCAGCCCCAGCATTTT. Translating it yields CASSLGARGQPQHF.

This clonotype was picked up a small number of times. This chain links TRBV11-3 with TRBJ2-2; the D gene could be TRBD1 or TRBD2 (5 bases each). The CDR3 loop spans 15 amino acids. The V end lost 5 bases, the J end lost 13 bases, and 23 bases lay between the germline ends. Germline lookup yields CDR1 SGHNT and CDR2 YENEEA. The DNA of the CDR3 is TGTGCCAGCAGCCCCCGCCGGGACGTAGGAAAAAGGCTGTTTTTT. Encoded protein: CASSPRRDVGKRLFF. Complete variable domain (other parts from reference TRBV11-3 and TRBJ2-2): EAGVVQSPRYKIIEKKQPVAFWCNPISGHNTLYWYLQNLGQGPELLIRYENEEAVDDSQLPKDRFSAERLKGVDSTLKIQPAELGDSAVYLCASSPRRDVGKRLFFGEGSRLTVL.

This clonotype was counted many times. This chain links TRBV5-1 with TRBJ2-1, with 13 bases matching TRBD2. V lost 4 bases, J lost 9 bases, and 4 bases stayed unmatched. Germline CDR1 SGHRS, CDR2 YFSETQ. This CDR3 has 14 residues. The CDR3 loop reads CASSAGLAGTEQFF. CDR3 nucleotides: TGCGCCAGCAGCGCGGGACTAGCGGGGACTGAGCAGTTCTTC. Based on the CDR3 plus reference TRBV5-1 and TRBJ2-1, the full variable domain is KAGVTQTPRYLIKTRGQQVTLSCSPISGHRSVSWYQQTPGQGLQFLFEYFSETQRNKGNFPGRFSGRQFSNSRSEMNVSTLELGDSALYLCASSAGLAGTEQFFGPGTRLTVL.

This clonotype was seen at least ten times. V is TRBV7-9 and J is TRBJ2-7; D is unresolved. The ends were cut back, 1 base at V and 0 bases at J, with 7 bases in the middle. From germline, CDR1 is SEHNR and CDR2 FQNEAQ (reference sequence). This CDR3 is 14 amino acids long. The CDR3 here is CASSLEESSYEQYF. CDR3 DNA: TGTGCCAGCAGCTTAGAGGAGAGCTCCTACGAGCAGTACTTC.

This clonotype has only a few counts. J is TRBJ2-7 and V is TRBV5-8; 10 bases fit TRBD1. The CDR3 contains 17 residues. Germline V gene lookup returns CDR1 SGHTS and CDR2 YDEGEE. J was trimmed by 0 bases and V by 0 bases; bases with no gene match: 6. The CDR3 protein is CASSLGQGATNSYEQYF. The CDR3 coding sequence is TGTGCCAGCAGCTTGGGACAGGGGGCGACCAACTCCTACGAGCAGTACTTC. The entire variable domain, with the rest obtained from reference TRBV5-8 and TRBJ2-7, is as follows: EAGVTQSPTHLIKTRGQQATLRCSPISGHTSVYWYQQALGLGLQFLLWYDEGEERNRGNFPPRFSGRQFPNYSSELNVNALELEDSALYLCASSLGQGATNSYEQYFGPGTRLTVT.

This clonotype was seen just once. The genes are TRBV5-6 and TRBJ2-7; tentative D call: TRBD1 (5 bases). V lost 3 bases, J lost 2 bases, and 9 bases lay in between. Per the germline V gene, CDR1 is SGHDT and CDR2 is YYEEEE. The CDR3 is made up of 13 amino acids. The CDR3 coding sequence is TGTGCCAGCAGCTACCTGGACACCTACGAGCAGTACTTC. This encodes CASSYLDTYEQYF.

J is TRBJ2-1 and V is TRBV5-1; D unresolved. V shed 4 bases and J shed 8 bases, with 13 bases lying between them. The CDR3 has 13 residues. Per the germline V gene, CDR1 is SGHRS and CDR2 is YFSETQ. This CDR3 is CASSNNRVHEQFF. CDR3 DNA: TGCGCCAGCAGCAACAATAGGGTTCATGAGCAGTTCTTC.

There are a few counts of this clonotype. The chain is built from TRBV7-3 and TRBJ2-4; maybe TRBD1 (5 bases). The length of the CDR3 is 15 residues. V lost 1 base, J lost 3 bases, and 10 bases lay in between. Germline values: CDR1 SGHTA, CDR2 FQGTGA. The CDR3 coding sequence is TGTGCCAGCAGCTTAATCAGGGCTGGCAAAAACATTCAGTACTTC. Translation: CASSLIRAGKNIQYF.

This clonotype was counted only a few times. This rearrangement joins TRBV14 to TRBJ2-1; the D is unclear. CDR3 size: 16 residues. The V gene's germline CDR1 is SGHDN and CDR2 FVKESK. With 3 bases removed from V and 0 bases from J, the gap between germline ends came to 12 bases. CDR3 sequence reads: CASSHLELYSYNEQFF. The CDR3, as DNA: TGTGCCAGCAGCCACCTAGAGCTGTACTCCTACAATGAGCAGTTCTTC.

The chain has TRBV3-1 and TRBJ2-3, with D unclear. Germline V lookup: CDR1 LGHDT, CDR2 YNNKEL (reference sequence). CDR3 length: 13 amino acids. The germline V and J ends were trimmed by 1 base and 6 bases, with 8 bases remaining between them. The CDR3 reads CASSQGRRDTQYF. The DNA of the CDR3 is TGTGCCAGCAGCCAAGGACGCCGGGATACGCAGTATTTT.

This clonotype was seen a handful of times. The chain combines TRBV10-3 with TRBJ2-6; no definite D call. CDR1 and CDR2 from the germline V gene are ENHRY and SYGVKD. There are 15 residues in the CDR3. Trimming left V 4 bases short and J 0 bases short, with 7 bases between. The CDR3 reads CAISGQYSGANVLTF. The CDR3 region has the DNA TGTGCCATCAGTGGGCAGTACTCTGGGGCCAACGTCCTGACTTTC.

This clonotype was seen only a few times. J is TRBJ1-3 and V is TRBV2; the D is unclear. V lost 6 bases and J 0 bases, leaving 15 bases between the germline ends. CDR3 size: 16 residues. The germline V gene has CDR1 SNHLY and CDR2 FYNNEI. CDR3 nucleotides: TGTGCCAGCAGCCTTTACCGGGCCCCCTCTGGAAACACCATATATTTT. It encodes CASSLYRAPSGNTIYF.

This clonotype was seen many times. The chain links TRBV5-1 to TRBJ2-3, with D hard to call. The CDR3 loop spans 14 amino acids. Germline CDR1 reads SGHRS; CDR2 reads YFSETQ. Trimming left V 5 bases short and J 5 bases short, with 15 bases between. In DNA form, the CDR3 reads TGCGCCAGCAGGGAAGGCACCTCCCGAGATACGCAGTATTTT. Encoded protein: CASREGTSRDTQYF.

V is TRBV10-3 and J is TRBJ1-1, with TRBD1 matching over 11 bases. The CDR3 has 14 amino acids. The germline V gene has CDR1 ENHRY and CDR2 SYGVKD. The V and J ends lost 5 bases and 5 bases, in that order; junction bases with no gene match: 4. CDR3 amino acids: CAISPGQGETEAFF. CDR3 in DNA: TGTGCCATCAGTCCGGGACAGGGGGAAACTGAAGCTTTCTTT.

This clonotype occurred many times. The rearrangement uses TRBV5-5 and TRBJ2-5; D is tentatively TRBD1 or TRBD2 (6 bases each). This CDR3 spans 13 amino acids. The V end lost 4 bases, the J end lost 13 bases, and 20 bases lay between the germline ends. The germline gives CDR1 SGHKS, CDR2 YYEKEE (reference sequence). CDR3 sequence (DNA): TGTGCCAGCAGCCTAGCCTCGGGGGCTAAGTCGTACTTC. Amino acid sequence: CASSLASGAKSYF.